The 24 T cell receptor beta chains reported below all come from one sample, sequenced in a study of T cell repertoires in cytomegalovirus infection. No antigen has been assigned to these receptors. TCRdb re-called the reads through MiXCR, storing one row per CDR3 protein. This table holds 230,000 or so distinct CDR3 sequences, 38% found once. Sequencing used CD8+ T cells from cultured PBMCs, obtained from culture after CMV antigen stimulation. These receptor sequences come from a human donor in good health (CMV status not recorded). Some clones in this sample may be carry-over from other donors' samples.

This clonotype was seen once. The genes are TRBV20-1 and TRBJ2-4; 11 bases align to TRBD2. The CDR3 has 13 amino acids. The germline V gene encodes CDR1 DFQATT and CDR2 SNEGSKA (reference sequence). V lost 3 bases, J lost 5 bases, and 0 bases stayed unmatched. As DNA, the CDR3 is TGCAGTGCTAGGGGACTAGCGGAAAACATTCAGTACTTC. This codes for CSARGLAENIQYF.

The rearrangement uses TRBV6-2 or TRBV6-3 and TRBJ2-2; possibly TRBD2 for D (6 bases). V shed 4 bases and J shed 1 base, with 10 bases lying between them. Germline loops: CDR1 MNHEY, CDR2 SVGEGT. This CDR3 contains 15 residues. CDR3 loop: CASSSGLRNTGELFF. The CDR3 nucleotides read TGTGCCAGCAGTTCGGGACTCCGGAACACCGGGGAGCTGTTTTTT.

The chain has TRBV7-9 and TRBJ2-1; possibly TRBD2 for D (6 bases). The V and J ends lost 0 bases and 9 bases respectively, with 15 bases between them. The CDR3 spans 15 residues. Germline V gives CDR1 SEHNR, CDR2 FQNEAQ (reference sequence). The CDR3 spells CASSLATRGPGEQFF. Here the CDR3 DNA reads TGTGCCAGCAGCTTAGCGACTAGAGGACCTGGTGAGCAGTTCTTC.

The chain joins TRBV11-2 to TRBJ1-5, with D uncertain. In germline, CDR1 is SGHAT, CDR2 FQNNGV. V was cut by 8 bases and J by 5 bases, with 16 bases left in between. The CDR3 has 14 amino acids. The DNA of the CDR3 is TGTGCCAGCTCCACCGACCCGCGGGATCAGCCCCAGCATTTT. It is translated as CASSTDPRDQPQHF.

The V gene is TRBV10-1, the J gene TRBJ2-1; D gene unclear. Trimming cost V 3 bases and J 6 bases, with 9 bases left between them. Germline V gene lookup returns CDR1 WNHNN and CDR2 SYGVQD (reference sequence). The CDR3 loop spans 13 amino acids. The CDR3 loop reads CASSDGWGNEQFF. Here the CDR3 DNA reads TGCGCCAGCAGTGACGGATGGGGCAATGAGCAGTTCTTC.

The chain links TRBV7-6 to TRBJ2-7, with a weak D call TRBD1 (6 bases). The CDR3 covers 14 residues. Germline V lookup: CDR1 SGHVS, CDR2 FNYEAQ. V lost 6 bases to trimming and J lost 3 bases, with 15 bases between them. CDR3: CASSPGTLIYEQYF. CDR3 nucleotide sequence: TGTGCCAGCAGTCCCGGGACACTAATCTACGAGCAGTACTTC.

The chain combines TRBV28 with TRBJ2-7; D is possibly TRBD1 or TRBD2 (7 bases each). Deletions cut 1 base from V and 7 bases from J, with 14 bases between. Germline lookup yields CDR1 MDHEN and CDR2 SYDVKM. This CDR3 region has 14 residues. The CDR3 reads CASSLLGRGGEQYF. In DNA form, the CDR3 reads TGTGCCAGCAGTTTATTGGGCAGGGGGGGAGAGCAGTACTTC.

This clonotype was observed at least ten times. The genes are TRBV20-1 and TRBJ2-7; TRBD2 might be the D (5 bases). This CDR3 is 12 amino acids long. Germline V gene data show CDR1 as DFQATT and CDR2 as SNEGSKA (reference sequence). The V end was cut by 4 bases, the J end by 4 bases, with 11 bases between. DNA for the CDR3: TGCAGTGCTACCCCCAGAGGGTACGAGCAGTACTTC. It translates to CSATPRGYEQYF.

V usage is TRBV27 and J usage is TRBJ2-1, with 14 bases lining up with TRBD2. V shed 6 bases and J 9 bases; nucleotides not matched to a gene: 10. Per germline, CDR1 MNHEY and CDR2 SMNVEV (reference sequence). The CDR3 loop spans 16 amino acids. DNA for the CDR3: TGTGCCAGCAGCCTGACTAGCGGGAGGGCCCGCGGTGAGCAGTTCTTC. It is translated as CASSLTSGRARGEQFF.

This rearrangement joins TRBV7-3 to TRBJ2-1; a possible D gene is TRBD2 (7 bases). This CDR3 is built from 16 residues. Trimming pared 0 bases from V and 12 bases from J, leaving 21 bases between. CDR1 and CDR2 from the germline V gene are SGHTA and FQGTGA. The CDR3 reads CASSLTGGRQDPTQFF. The DNA for the CDR3 is TGTGCCAGCAGCTTAACCGGGGGGCGGCAGGATCCGACGCAGTTCTTC.

V usage is TRBV7-8 and J usage is TRBJ1-5; D ambiguous. Trimming pared 1 base from V and 3 bases from J, leaving 7 bases between. The CDR3 is 14 amino acids. CDR1 and CDR2 (germline): SGHVS, FQNEAQ. CDR3 amino acids: CASSLGGTNQPQHF. Written as DNA, the CDR3 is TGTGCCAGCAGCTTAGGGGGTACCAATCAGCCCCAGCATTTT.

The chain has TRBV6-5 and TRBJ1-4; D uncertain. CDR3 length: 14 amino acids. Germline V CDR1 and CDR2: MNHEY, SVGAGI. V gave up 2 bases and J gave up 5 bases, with 9 bases separating them. CDR3 DNA: TGTGCCAGCAGTTACGGCTCCGTGAATGAAAAACTGTTTTTT. Amino acid sequence: CASSYGSVNEKLFF.

This clonotype came up a few times. V usage is TRBV12-3 or TRBV12-4 and J usage is TRBJ1-6, with 10 bases that match TRBD1. The CDR3 is made up of 15 amino acids. V shed 3 bases, J shed 7 bases, and the junction held 3 bases outside the gene matches. CDR3 residues: CASSFKTGGNSPLHF. CDR3 nucleotides: TGTGCCAGCAGTTTTAAGACAGGGGGCAATTCACCCCTCCACTTT.

This chain connects TRBV27 to TRBJ2-5, with D unresolved. The CDR3 extends over 13 amino acids. Germline V lookup: CDR1 MNHEY, CDR2 SMNVEV (reference sequence). The V end was cut by 6 bases, the J end by 4 bases, with 12 bases between. The CDR3 DNA follows: TGTGCCAGCAGCCTAACCAGTATAGAGACCCAGTACTTC. It yields the protein CASSLTSIETQYF.

This clonotype turned up a few times. For the CDR3, the DNA is TGTGCCAGCAGCTTGATTGCCGAGGGATCTTCGTCGAGGAGTGAGCAGTTCTTC. Translating it yields CASSLIAEGSSSRSEQFF. This sequence joins TRBV7-9 and TRBJ2-1; D might be TRBD2 (5 bases). The germline CDR1 and CDR2 sequences are SEHNR and FQNEAQ (reference sequence). The CDR3 extends over 18 amino acids. Trimming cost V 3 bases and J 9 bases, with 27 bases left between them.

This clonotype was picked up a small number of times. This sequence joins TRBV7-4 and TRBJ1-4, with D unclear. The CDR3 is 16 residues long. V lost 0 bases to trimming and J lost 6 bases, with 14 bases between them. Germline V gene data show CDR1 as SGHVT and CDR2 as SQSDAQ. CDR3 DNA sequence: TGTGCCAGCAGCTTAGCGTCGAGTAGGGCGCATGAAAAACTGTTTTTT. Translation gives CASSLASSRAHEKLFF. Combining the CDR3 with reference TRBV7-4 and TRBJ1-4 gives the whole variable domain GAGVSQSPRYKVAKRGRDVALRCDSISGHVTLYWYRQTLGQGSEVLTYSQSDAQRDKSGRPSGRFSAERPERSVSTLKIQRTEQGDSAVYLCASSLASSRAHEKLFFGSGTQLSVL.

This clonotype was picked up many times. The genes are TRBV12-3 or TRBV12-4 and TRBJ1-2; 8 nucleotides line up with TRBD1. V lost 6 bases, J lost 4 bases, and 19 bases stayed unmatched. The CDR3 extends over 18 amino acids. The CDR3 DNA is TGTGCCAGCAGCCCGAGCCCCTCTCGACAGGGGACTTTCTATGGCTACACCTTC. Encoded protein: CASSPSPSRQGTFYGYTF.

This clonotype was counted ten times or more. V and J are TRBV7-2 and TRBJ1-3; D is uncertain. CDR3 length equals 11 residues. Looked up from germline, CDR1 is SGHTA and CDR2 is FQGNSA. Trimming removed 2 bases from V and 7 bases from J, with 3 bases in between. In DNA form, the CDR3 reads TGTGCCAGCAGCTTAACGAACACCATATATTTT. It encodes CASSLTNTIYF.

The chain links TRBV10-3 to TRBJ2-1; tentatively, D is TRBD2 (6 bases). The CDR3 length is 14 residues. Trimming removed 10 bases from V and 5 bases from J, with 18 bases in between. Germline V gives CDR1 ENHRY, CDR2 SYGVKD. For the CDR3, the DNA is TGTGCCACAGAGACGGGAGTGCTAAACAATGAGCAGTTCTTC. Its translation: CATETGVLNNEQFF.

The chain is built from TRBV7-3 and TRBJ2-5; perhaps TRBD2 as D (5 bases). The CDR3 is 13 residues long. Germline V gene data show CDR1 as SGHTA and CDR2 as FQGTGA. With 3 bases removed from V and 2 bases from J, the gap between germline ends came to 7 bases. This chain's CDR3 is CASSLSGQETQYF. CDR3 in DNA: TGTGCCAGCAGCTTGAGCGGACAAGAGACCCAGTACTTC.

This chain links TRBV27 with TRBJ2-2; no firm D call. The V and J ends lost 4 bases and 2 bases respectively, with 5 bases between them. This CDR3 is 13 amino acids long. Germline-derived CDR1 and CDR2 are MNHEY and SMNVEV (reference sequence). The CDR3: CASSSLNTGELFF. CDR3 nucleotides: TGTGCCAGCAGTTCCCTCAACACCGGGGAGCTGTTTTTT.

The chain employs TRBV6-5 and TRBJ1-6; D is unclear. V was clipped by 4 bases and J by 0 bases, with 13 bases between them. The germline CDR1 and CDR2 sequences are MNHEY and SVGAGI. There are 17 residues in the CDR3. The DNA of the CDR3 is TGTGCCAGCAGTTCCCAAGGCAGGCGCTCCTATAATTCACCCCTCCACTTT. Protein: CASSSQGRRSYNSPLHF.

The chain combines TRBV10-3 with TRBJ1-5; 10 nucleotides match TRBD1. V shed 11 bases and J 0 bases; nucleotides not matched to a gene: 7. CDR3 length: 15 residues. Per the germline V gene, CDR1 is ENHRY and CDR2 is SYGVKD. For the CDR3, the DNA is TGTGCCGTTGGGACAGGGGAGTATAGCAATCAGCCCCAGCATTTT. This sequence encodes CAVGTGEYSNQPQHF.

This clonotype occurred a few times. The rearrangement uses TRBV11-2 and TRBJ2-5; 9 bases are a match to TRBD1. Germline loops: CDR1 SGHAT, CDR2 FQNNGV. CDR3 length equals 14 residues. V dropped 2 bases and J dropped 4; count of bases not matched to a gene: 2. The DNA for the CDR3 is TGTGCCAGCAGCTTAACAGGGGGCACAGAGACCCAGTACTTC. Encoded protein: CASSLTGGTETQYF.